This T cell receptor (beta chain) was retrieved from a study of OX40 agonist ivuxolimab in advanced cancers. Study details: Every patient in dose escalation had hepatocellular carcinoma, melanoma, renal cell or head and neck cancer. With a range of roughly 23 to 85, age averaged about 59 years, and 75% to 90% were male. General observations from the study: Among the lowest peripheral clonal expansion occurred in 0.1-3.0 mg/kg partial responders.

This clone has just one count. What it binds is not known. Method: immunoSEQ multiplex PCR; TCRdb's copy keeps in-frame clones and lacks some. The sample has some 42,000 clones, more than 80% seen once; the top ten hold 4.7%. The J segment lost 0 bases and the V segment lost 1 base, leaving 5 bases of the junction unmatched. CDR1 and CDR2 from the germline V gene are GTSNPN and SVGIG (reference sequence). The CDR3 covers 15 residues. This TCR derives from an adult with an advanced solid tumor such as melanoma, head and neck, liver or kidney cancer. The V and J genes are TRBV30 and TRBJ1-2, with 7 bases aligning to TRBD1. Sequenced here: CD4+ or CD8+ T cells sorted from blood, sampled in a trial of the OX40 agonist ivuxolimab. CDR3 residues: CAWSGGTGANYGYTF. DNA of the CDR3: TGTGCCTGGAGTGGTGGAACAGGGGCTAACTATGGCTACACCTTC.